The present entry profiles one TCR beta chain with its context. Its antigen specificity is not known. One base away there is no much larger clone; base qualities are not given. The immunoSEQ Assay, a bias-controlled multiplex PCR, was used to amplify TCRbeta CDR3 regions from genomic DNA. In the original analysis: The number of nucleated cells in each sample was estimated by amplification of reference gene primers within the assay. Sequence reads were collapsed and filtered to measure the absolute abundance of every unique TCRbeta CDR3 rearrangement. Productive Simpson clonality was computed per sample as the square root of Simpson's diversity index over productive rearrangements. In TCRdb, the immuneACCESS table is reduced to in-frame sequences with V and J assigned. These tables do not hold every clone; where another copy was compared, an unresolved V gene accounts for under half, and the others remain unexplained. V, J and clone size are those of that table, while D and trimming were read from the DNA. The sample table records 130,000 or so clones; approximately 83% of these occur just once. Around 8.4% of the sample goes to the ten largest clones.

The data belong to a study of blood T cell repertoires in COVID-19 (dated by TCRdb to the early 2020s). Turning to the overall study: Samples from collaborators originated in the United States, Italy and Spain and spanned both the acute and convalescent phases of COVID-19. The prospective study material was composed of cDNA or gDNA derived from T cells, B-cell-depleted T cells, or PBMCs. Deeply sampled blood TCRbeta repertoires from subjects exposed to, actively infected with, or recovered from COVID-19 were included in the dataset. The repertoires were released in a freely available public database meant as a resource for research on the immune response to SARS-CoV-2. Samples came from the ongoing ImmuneRACE study (first 160 participants) plus 1,254 subjects from 6 global collaborators. Nearly every sample came with metadata listing a de-identified subject ID, COVID-19 status, age in years and sex. Where HLA class I and class II types were available, the types were taken from metadata supplied by the sample provider, not from assay-based typing.

In the prospective study, participants were roughly 18 to 95 years old, resided in about two dozen geographic areas of the United States, and were enrolled through a virtual design. In the prospective study, cohorts were assigned on the basis of participant-reported clinical history obtained from a screening survey and a study questionnaire. ImmuneRACE Cohort 3 recovered participants were defined by two consecutive negative NP/OP PCR tests, healthcare professional clearance, or symptom resolution. Each participant in the prospective study had whole blood, serum and a nasopharyngeal or oropharyngeal swab collected by mobile phlebotomists. Prospective study participants could optionally give additional blood draws and questionnaires over an approximately two-month period. Before DNA extraction, prospective study blood samples were shipped either frozen or at room temperature. Study-wide conclusions, independent of this receptor: How much clinical and demographic metadata was included differed by source and by participant, and the metadata was provided uncurated.

The cysteine opens and the phenylalanine closes a CDR3 of 14 amino acids. Kept here is only the CDR3 DNA, which spans 42 bases and is read in frame from base 1. In the germline V gene, CDR1 corresponds to MNHEY and CDR2 to SVGAGI. V and J are truncated by 4 bases and 3 bases respectively, leaving an intervening sequence of 11 bases. The chain is encoded by TRBV6-5 joined to TRBJ2-3; a tentative D match to TRBD2 spans 6 bases. This TCR derives from a man aged 45-60 years who had recovered from COVID-19. Sequencing was done on a sample of PBMCs or T cells enriched from blood (not recorded which). The nucleotide sequence is TGTGCCAGCAGTTTCTCAAGCGGGACAGATACGCAGTATTTT. Its amino acids are CASSFSSGTDTQYF.